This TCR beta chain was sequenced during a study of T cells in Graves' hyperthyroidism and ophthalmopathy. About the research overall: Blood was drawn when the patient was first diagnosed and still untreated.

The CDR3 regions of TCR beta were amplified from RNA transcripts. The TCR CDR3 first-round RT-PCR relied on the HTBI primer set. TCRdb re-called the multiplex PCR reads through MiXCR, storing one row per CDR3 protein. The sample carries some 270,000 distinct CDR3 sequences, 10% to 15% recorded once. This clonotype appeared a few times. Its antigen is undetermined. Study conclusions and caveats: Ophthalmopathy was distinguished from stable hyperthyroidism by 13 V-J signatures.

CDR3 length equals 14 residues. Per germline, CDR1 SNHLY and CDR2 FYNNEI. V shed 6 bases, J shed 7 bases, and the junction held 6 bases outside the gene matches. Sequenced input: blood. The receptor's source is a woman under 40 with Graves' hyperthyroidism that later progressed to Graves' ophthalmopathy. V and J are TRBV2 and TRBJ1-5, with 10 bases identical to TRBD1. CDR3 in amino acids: CASRADRGAQPQHF. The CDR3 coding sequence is TGTGCCAGCAGGGCGGACAGGGGGGCCCAGCCCCAGCATTTT.